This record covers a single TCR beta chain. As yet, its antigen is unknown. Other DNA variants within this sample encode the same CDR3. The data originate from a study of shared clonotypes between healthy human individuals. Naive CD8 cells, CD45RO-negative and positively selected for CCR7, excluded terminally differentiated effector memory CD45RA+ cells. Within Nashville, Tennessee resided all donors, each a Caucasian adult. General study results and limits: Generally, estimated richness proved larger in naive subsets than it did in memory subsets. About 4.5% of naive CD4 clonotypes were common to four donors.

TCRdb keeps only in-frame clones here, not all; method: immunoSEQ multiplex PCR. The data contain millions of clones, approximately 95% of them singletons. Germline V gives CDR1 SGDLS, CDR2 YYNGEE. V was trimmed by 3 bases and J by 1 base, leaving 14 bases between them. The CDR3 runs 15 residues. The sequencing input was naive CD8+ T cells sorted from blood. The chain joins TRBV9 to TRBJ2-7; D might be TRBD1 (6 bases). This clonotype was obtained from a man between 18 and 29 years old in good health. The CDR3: CASSAEGDISYEQYF. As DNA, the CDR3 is TGTGCCAGCAGCGCCGAAGGGGACATATCCTACGAGCAGTACTTC.